The 3 T cell receptor beta chains in this list originate from one sample, sequenced in a study of blood T cell repertoires in COVID-19. Sequencing used immunoSEQ multiplex PCR; TCRdb keeps in-frame clones, though not all of them. The sample yields some 260,000 clones, 82% seen once. Sequencing was carried out using peripheral blood. The receptors were sampled from a woman at least 80 years old with active or convalescent COVID-19.

This clone was found a few times. The J gene is TRBJ1-2, the V gene TRBV5-4; 8 nucleotides line up with TRBD1. This CDR3 has 16 amino acids. In germline, CDR1 is SGHNT, CDR2 YYREEE (reference sequence). V trimming: 2 bases; J trimming: 0 bases; junction bases outside the gene matches: 6. CDR3 sequence reads: CASSLNRGASNYGYTF. The CDR3 DNA reads as TGTGCCAGCAGCTTAAACAGGGGGGCTTCTAACTATGGCTACACCTTC.

This clone showed up just a few times. The genes are TRBV15 and TRBJ2-1; TRBD2 matches 13 bases. The CDR3 has 16 residues. From germline, CDR1 is LNHNV and CDR2 YYDKDF (reference sequence). With 1 base clipped from V and 9 bases from J, the junction kept 6 bases outside the gene matches. This chain's CDR3 is CATSRGGTSGTLEQFF. In nucleotides, the CDR3 is TGTGCCACCAGCAGAGGGGGGACTAGCGGGACCCTTGAGCAGTTCTTC.

This clone was counted a single time. J is TRBJ1-4 and V is TRBV7-9, with 9 nucleotides matching TRBD1. The J segment lost 5 bases and the V segment lost 2 bases, leaving 9 bases of the junction unmatched. Germline-derived CDR1 and CDR2 are SEHNR and FQNEAQ (reference sequence). There are 17 residues in the CDR3. The CDR3 sequence: CASSLTVTGGRNEKLFF. The CDR3 coding sequence is TGTGCCAGCAGCTTAACAGTGACAGGGGGGAGGAATGAAAAACTGTTTTTT.